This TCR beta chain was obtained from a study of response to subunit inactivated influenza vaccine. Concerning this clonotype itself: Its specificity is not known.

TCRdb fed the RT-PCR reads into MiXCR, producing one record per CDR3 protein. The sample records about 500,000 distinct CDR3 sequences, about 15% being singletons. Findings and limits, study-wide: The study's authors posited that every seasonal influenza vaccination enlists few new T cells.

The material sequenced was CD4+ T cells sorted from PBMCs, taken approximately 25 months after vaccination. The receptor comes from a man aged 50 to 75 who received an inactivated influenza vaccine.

In DNA, the CDR3 is TGTGCCAGCAGCTTACTAGTCAGGGTGGTCAACAATGAGCAGTTCTTC. It codes for CASSLLVRVVNNEQFF. The chain couples TRBV7-8 to TRBJ2-1, with D tentatively TRBD1 (5 bases). Per germline, CDR1 SGHVS and CDR2 FQNEAQ. The CDR3 has 16 residues. The V end was cut by 2 bases, the J end by 5 bases, with 16 bases between. Drawing the rest from reference TRBV7-8 and TRBJ2-1, the complete variable domain is GAGVSQSPRYKVAKRGQDVALRCDPISGHVSLFWYQQALGQGPEFLTYFQNEAQLDKSGLPSDRFFAERPEGSVSTLKIQRTQQEDSAVYLCASSLLVRVVNNEQFFGPGTRLTVL.